The 6 T cell receptor beta chains given below trace back to one sample, sequenced in a study of blood T cells in healthy people across ages. A second PCR, run for roughly 6 to 11 cycles, used a sample-barcoded 5' primer plus a J-beta primer mix. From the 5' RACE reads, TCRdb called clonotypes with MiXCR, one entry per CDR3 protein. The sample includes about 670,000 distinct CDR3 sequences, less than 45% seen only once; the top ten take around 30%. Input material: blood. The receptors originated from a man older than 75 in good health.

The table lists this clonotype with many counts. This chain uses TRBV29-1 with TRBJ2-7, with 14 nucleotides matching TRBD2. Germline V gene sequence: CDR1 SQVTM, CDR2 ANQGSEA. The trim removed 8 bases at V and 6 bases at J, leaving 9 bases unmatched. The CDR3 has 14 amino acids. Written as DNA, the CDR3 is TGCAGCTCAATCTCAGGACTAGCGGGAGGCGAGCAGTACTTC. This translates into CSSISGLAGGEQYF.

The V and J genes are TRBV5-1 and TRBJ2-3, with D maybe TRBD2 (7 bases). Germline CDR1 SGHRS, CDR2 YFSETQ. The germline V and J ends were trimmed by 6 bases and 8 bases, with 25 bases remaining between them. The CDR3 has 16 amino acids. This CDR3 reads CASIFAAGAQGVTQYF. CDR3 DNA sequence: TGCGCCAGCATTTTCGCCGCGGGGGCCCAAGGAGTTACGCAGTATTTT.

The J gene is TRBJ2-7, the V gene TRBV29-1; the D is unclear. Trimming removed 7 bases at V and 2 bases at J, with 12 bases between. The CDR3 has 12 amino acids. CDR1 is SQVTM, CDR2 ANQGSEA, per germline. In DNA form, the CDR3 reads TGCAGCGCTTTAAGGGATCCCTACGAGCAGTACTTC. It specifies CSALRDPYEQYF.

This clonotype was counted only a few times. The chain employs TRBV29-1 and TRBJ1-1, with D unclear. Trimming removed 6 bases from V and 5 bases from J, with 13 bases in between. There are 12 residues in the CDR3. Germline loops: CDR1 SQVTM, CDR2 ANQGSEA. The CDR3 sequence is CSVMVGRTEAFF. CDR3 nucleotides: TGCAGCGTGATGGTGGGGAGGACTGAAGCTTTCTTT.

This clonotype was recorded once. The chain employs TRBV7-2 and TRBJ2-3; 14 nucleotides align to TRBD2. Trimming cost V 5 bases and J 4 bases; bases outside gene matches: 8. There are 17 residues in the CDR3. The V gene's germline CDR1 is SGHTA and CDR2 FQGNSA. CDR3 in DNA: TGTGCCAGCAGCAGACGGACTAGCGGGGGGTTGGCAGATACGCAGTATTTT. This gives the protein CASSRRTSGGLADTQYF.

The chain couples TRBV21-1 to TRBJ1-6; the table gives TRBD1 as D, unverified against the DNA. TRBV21-1 represents a pseudogene. The CDR3 contains 16 residues. CDR3 DNA: TGTGCCGGACGGGGGCAGGCCAGCTCCTATAATTCACCCCTCCACTTT. The encoded protein is CAGRGQASSYNSPLHF.